Below, one TCR beta chain is given with its context. Its antigen is undetermined. The data belong to a study of graft-versus-host responses after intestinal transplantation. General study results and limits: Maximum circulating GvH clone levels tracked with early post-transplant HvG decreases. In recipient marrow, GvH clones were found, and some appeared first in ileum or blood.

Clones were sequenced by immunoSEQ multiplex PCR, and TCRdb holds only the in-frame ones, with some missing. The sample gives 75,000 to 90,000 clones, 85% to 90% of which show up once; roughly 0.37% is in the top ten. The receptor's source is a human donor who received an intestinal transplant. Here the sequenced sample was unstimulated CD4+ T cells sorted from spleen or lymph node cells, taken before intestinal transplant.

The CDR3 sequence is CATRPGTGNYNEQFF. The CDR3 DNA reads TGTGCCACCAGACCCGGGACAGGGAACTACAATGAGCAGTTCTTC. This chain links TRBV6-5 with TRBJ2-1, with TRBD1 matching 9 bases. The CDR3 is 15 residues long. J gave up 3 bases and V 10 bases, and 10 bases lay outside the gene matches. The germline V gene encodes CDR1 MNHEY and CDR2 SVGAGI.